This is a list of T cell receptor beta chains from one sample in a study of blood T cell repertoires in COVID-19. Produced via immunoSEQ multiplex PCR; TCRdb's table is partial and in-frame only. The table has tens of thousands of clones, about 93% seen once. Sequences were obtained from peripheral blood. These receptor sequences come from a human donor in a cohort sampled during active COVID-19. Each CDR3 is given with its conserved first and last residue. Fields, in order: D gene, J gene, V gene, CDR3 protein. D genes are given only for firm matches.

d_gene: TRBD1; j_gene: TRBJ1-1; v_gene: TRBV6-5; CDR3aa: CASSSPRQGTEAFF
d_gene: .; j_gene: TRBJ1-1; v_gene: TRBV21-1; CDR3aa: CASSPRKFAQDTEAFF
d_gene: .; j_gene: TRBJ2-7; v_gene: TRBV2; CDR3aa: CASKGENYEQYF
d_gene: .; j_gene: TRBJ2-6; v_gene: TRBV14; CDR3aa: CASSQGVGRLYSGANVLTF
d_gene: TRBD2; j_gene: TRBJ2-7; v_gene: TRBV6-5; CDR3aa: CASSYSSGGAANEQYF
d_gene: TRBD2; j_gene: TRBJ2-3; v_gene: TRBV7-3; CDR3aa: CASSPGTSRTDTQYF
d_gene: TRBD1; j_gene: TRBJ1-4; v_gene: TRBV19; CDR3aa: CASSPRTGAIATNEKLFF
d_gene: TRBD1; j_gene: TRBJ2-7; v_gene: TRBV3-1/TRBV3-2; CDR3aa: CASSTPGQGDEQYF
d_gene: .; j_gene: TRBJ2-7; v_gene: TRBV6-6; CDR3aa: CASSQTLSYEQYF
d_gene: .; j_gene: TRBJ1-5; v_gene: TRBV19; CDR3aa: CASSPQQGHQPQHF
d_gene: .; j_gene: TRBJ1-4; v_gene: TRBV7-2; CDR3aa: CASSPDSYNEKLFF
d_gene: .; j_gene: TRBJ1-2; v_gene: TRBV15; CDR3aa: CATSRDKMGRGGYTF
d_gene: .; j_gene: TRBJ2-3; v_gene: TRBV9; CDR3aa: CASSVGRRQSTDTQYF
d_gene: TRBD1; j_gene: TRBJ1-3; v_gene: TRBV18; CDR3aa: CASSPPTGTGNFFSGNTIYF
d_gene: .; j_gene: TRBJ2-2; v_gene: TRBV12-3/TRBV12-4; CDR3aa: CASTLGGRGLFF
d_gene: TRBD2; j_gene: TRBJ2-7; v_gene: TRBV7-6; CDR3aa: CASSPRGGAEQYF
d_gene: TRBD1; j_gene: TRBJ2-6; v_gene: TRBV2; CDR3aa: CARDRGAGANVLTF
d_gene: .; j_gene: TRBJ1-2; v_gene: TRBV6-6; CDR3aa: CASMGAGSNYGYTF